These 26 T cell receptor beta chains share one sample of origin, sequenced in a study of blood T cell repertoires in COVID-19. The protocol was immunoSEQ multiplex PCR, while the TCRdb copy is restricted to in-frame clones and leaves out a portion. The data contain 350,000 or so clones, about 88% of them singletons. Material for sequencing was PBMCs or T cells enriched from blood (not recorded which). These receptors originate from a woman aged 25-40 years who had recovered from COVID-19.

The rearrangement joins TRBV10-2 to TRBJ2-7; possible D gene TRBD2, 5 bases. The CDR3 is made up of 14 amino acids. Germline V gene lookup returns CDR1 WSHSY and CDR2 SAAADI. The V gene lost 4 bases and the J gene lost 4 bases, with 14 bases spanning the gap. The CDR3 protein is CASSGLASGYEQYF. The DNA of the CDR3 is TGCGCCAGCAGTGGGTTGGCAAGCGGTTACGAGCAGTACTTC.

The CDR3 DNA reads TGCAGCGTTGAGCTGGCGGGGGGATACCAAGAGACCCAGTACTTC. Its translation is CSVELAGGYQETQYF. The chain recombines TRBV29-1 with TRBJ2-5, with 8 bases aligning to TRBD2. Germline V lookup: CDR1 SQVTM, CDR2 ANQGSEA. V was clipped by 3 bases and J by 0 bases; unmatched bases: 6. This CDR3 contains 15 residues.

The CDR3 loop reads CASNILAGSSYEQYF. For the CDR3, the DNA is TGTGCCAGCAATATACTAGCGGGGAGCTCCTACGAGCAGTACTTC. The chain couples TRBV2 to TRBJ2-7, with 10 bases matching TRBD2. Germline V gene sequence: CDR1 SNHLY, CDR2 FYNNEI. This CDR3 contains 15 residues. The V segment lost 7 bases and the J segment 0 bases; nucleotides outside the gene matches: 6.

The chain carries TRBV5-6 and TRBJ2-3, with TRBD2 as a possible D gene (7 bases). CDR1 and CDR2 from the germline V gene are SGHDT and YYEEEE. V was shortened by 3 bases and J by 2 bases, with 16 bases between the two germline ends. The CDR3 contains 16 residues. The CDR3 is CASSWTGGGNTDTQYF. CDR3 nucleotide sequence: TGTGCCAGCAGCTGGACGGGGGGCGGAAACACAGATACGCAGTATTTT.

The chain recombines TRBV5-5 with TRBJ2-5, with 9 nucleotides matching TRBD2. The J segment lost 5 bases and the V segment lost 5 bases, leaving 7 bases of the junction unmatched. CDR1 SGHKS and CDR2 YYEKEE come from the germline V gene (reference sequence). This CDR3 is built from 14 residues. DNA of the CDR3: TGTGCCAGCAGTAGAGCGGGGGGCTCCGAGACCCAGTACTTC. Translated: CASSRAGGSETQYF. Full variable domain (outside the CDR3, taken from reference TRBV5-5 and TRBJ2-5): DAGVTQSPTHLIKTRGQQVTLRCSPISGHKSVSWYQQVLGQGPQFIFQYYEKEERGRGNFPDRFSARQFPNYSSELNVNALLLGDSALYLCASSRAGGSETQYFGPGTRLLVL.

The chain is built from TRBV11-2 and TRBJ2-1, with TRBD1 as a possible D gene (5 bases). Germline lookup yields CDR1 SGHAT and CDR2 FQNNGV. The V end lost 0 bases, the J end lost 8 bases, and 11 bases lay between the germline ends. The length of the CDR3 is 14 residues. CDR3 sequence reads: CASSLDSRADEQFF. Here the CDR3 DNA reads TGTGCCAGCAGCTTAGATTCCAGGGCCGATGAGCAGTTCTTC.

This clone has more than one count but fewer than ten. The genes are TRBV5-1 and TRBJ1-2; D gene uncertain. The CDR3 sequence is 14 residues long. Between the trimmed V and J ends, which lost 2 bases and 6 bases, there was a span of 14 bases. CDR1 SGHRS and CDR2 YFSETQ come from the germline V gene. The CDR3 sequence is CASSFTTQRNGYTF. In DNA, the CDR3 is TGCGCCAGCAGCTTCACGACTCAGAGGAATGGCTACACCTTC. The variable domain in full, with the rest retrieved from reference TRBV5-1 and TRBJ1-2, is KAGVTQTPRYLIKTRGQQVTLSCSPISGHRSVSWYQQTPGQGLQFLFEYFSETQRNKGNFPGRFSGRQFSNSRSEMNVSTLELGDSALYLCASSFTTQRNGYTFGSGTRLTVV.

The chain uses TRBV6-5 and TRBJ2-1; a weak D match, TRBD2 (5 bases). Trimming shortened V by 0 bases and J by 7 bases, and 13 bases separated the two germline ends. Germline lookup yields CDR1 MNHEY and CDR2 SVGAGI. CDR3 size: 15 residues. CDR3 loop: CASSYSEFRGNEQFF. CDR3 sequence (DNA): TGTGCCAGCAGTTACTCCGAATTCCGAGGGAATGAGCAGTTCTTC.

This chain joins TRBV30 and TRBJ1-2; TRBD1 matches at 8 bases. Germline CDR1 reads GTSNPN; CDR2 reads SVGIG (reference sequence). This CDR3 spans 14 amino acids. Germline trimming cut 0 bases from V and 7 bases from J; bases unmatched to any gene: 7. DNA of the CDR3: TGTGCCTGGAGTGTTCCAGGGGGCCGGGGTGGCTACACCTTC. Protein: CAWSVPGGRGGYTF.

This rearrangement joins TRBV6-1 to TRBJ1-5; no clear D gene. Per germline, CDR1 MNHNS and CDR2 SASEGT. The CDR3 has 15 amino acids. Trimming left V 3 bases short and J 3 bases short, with 12 bases between. The CDR3, as DNA: TGTGCCAGCAGTGAGATAGCCCACGCCAATCAGCCCCAGCATTTT. It specifies CASSEIAHANQPQHF.

CDR3 nucleotide sequence: TGTGCCATCAGTCCGGGACAGGGGACTGAAGCTTTCTTT. Translating gives CAISPGQGTEAFF. The rearrangement joins TRBV10-3 to TRBJ1-1; 10 nucleotides line up with TRBD1. After removal of 5 bases from V and 5 bases from J, the junction contained 2 bases not matched to a gene. This CDR3 region has 13 residues. In germline, CDR1 is ENHRY, CDR2 SYGVKD.

The V call is TRBV3-1 (or the pseudogene TRBV3-2), the J call TRBJ1-2, with 8 positions matching TRBD1. The CDR3 covers 16 residues. J lost 1 base, V lost 5 bases, and 9 bases had no gene match. Per germline, CDR1 LGHDT and CDR2 YNNKEL (reference sequence). The CDR3 DNA reads TGTGCCAGCAGCTACGGTTGGGACAGGCGTAACTATGGCTACACCTTC. Its protein product is CASSYGWDRRNYGYTF.

The chain has TRBV15 and TRBJ1-2; D is uncertain. With 0 bases removed from V and 1 base from J, the gap between germline ends came to 6 bases. From germline, CDR1 is LNHNV and CDR2 YYDKDF (reference sequence). This CDR3 comprises 14 residues. The CDR3 DNA is TGTGCCACCAGCAGAGAAACGGGTAACTATGGCTACACCTTC. It translates to CATSRETGNYGYTF.

This chain links TRBV18 with TRBJ2-3, with a possible D match to TRBD1 (5 bases). Trimming left V 2 bases short and J 1 base short, with 10 bases between. This CDR3 spans 15 amino acids. Per the germline V gene, CDR1 is KGHSH and CDR2 is LQKENI. CDR3 sequence reads: CASSPRGLGTDTQYF. The DNA for the CDR3 is TGTGCCAGCTCACCAAGGGGTCTTGGCACAGATACGCAGTATTTT.

V usage is TRBV10-3 and J usage is TRBJ2-2; D is perhaps TRBD1 (6 bases). CDR1 and CDR2 from the germline V gene are ENHRY and SYGVKD. CDR3 length: 15 residues. The V and J ends lost 4 bases and 4 bases respectively, with 13 bases between them. The CDR3 reads CAISVLGAGTGELFF. The CDR3, as DNA: TGTGCCATCAGTGTATTGGGGGCGGGCACCGGGGAGCTGTTTTTT.

In the case of this clone: Germline is not matched at one junction end, which may reflect a read error. Here the CDR3 DNA reads TGTGCCAGCAGCGGACAGGGTATTAATGGAAAACTGTTTTTT. Protein: CASSGQGINGKLFF. V is TRBV7-2 and J is TRBJ1-4; 8 bases align to TRBD1. The CDR3 runs 14 residues. Germline loops: CDR1 SGHTA, CDR2 FQGNSA.

Here the CDR3 DNA reads TGTGCCAGCAGTTGGCCGGGACTCCGCGTTCCCGAGCAGTACTTC. It encodes CASSWPGLRVPEQYF. The J gene is TRBJ2-7, the V gene TRBV28; maybe TRBD2 (6 bases). V was cut by 4 bases and J by 6 bases, with 19 bases left in between. The length of the CDR3 is 15 residues. Germline CDR1 reads MDHEN; CDR2 reads SYDVKM. Full variable domain (missing parts from reference TRBV28 and TRBJ2-7): DVKVTQSSRYLVKRTGEKVFLECVQDMDHENMFWYRQDPGLGLRLIYFSYDVKMKEKGDIPEGYSVSREKKERFSLILESASTNQTSMYLCASSWPGLRVPEQYFGPGTRLTVT.

The gene calls are TRBV5-1 and TRBJ1-4, with 7 positions matching TRBD1. The CDR3 is 15 amino acids. From germline, CDR1 is SGHRS and CDR2 YFSETQ. J was trimmed by 8 bases and V by 4 bases; bases with no gene match: 11. In DNA form, the CDR3 reads TGCGCCAGCAGCCCTCGGCCAGGGGGTGACGAAAAACTGTTTTTT. Its protein is CASSPRPGGDEKLFF. Complete variable domain (other parts from reference TRBV5-1 and TRBJ1-4): KAGVTQTPRYLIKTRGQQVTLSCSPISGHRSVSWYQQTPGQGLQFLFEYFSETQRNKGNFPGRFSGRQFSNSRSEMNVSTLELGDSALYLCASSPRPGGDEKLFFGSGTQLSVL.

The J gene is TRBJ1-5, the V gene TRBV5-4; TRBD1 matches 12 bases. Germline assignment: CDR1 SGHNT and CDR2 YYREEE (reference sequence). Germline trimming cut 4 bases from V and 0 bases from J; bases unmatched to any gene: 11. This CDR3 region has 19 residues. The CDR3: CASSATGTGGPLSNQPQHF. The CDR3 bases are TGTGCCAGCAGCGCGACCGGGACAGGGGGCCCCCTTAGCAATCAGCCCCAGCATTTT.

This clone was detected only once. Written as DNA, the CDR3 is TGTGCCAGCAGTGAAGCCGGACTAGCGGGGACAGATACGCAGTATTTT. Its protein is CASSEAGLAGTDTQYF. The J gene is TRBJ2-3, the V gene TRBV2; 12 bases line up with TRBD2. The CDR3 runs 16 residues. The V segment lost 0 bases and the J segment 3 bases; nucleotides outside the gene matches: 1. Germline V gene lookup returns CDR1 SNHLY and CDR2 FYNNEI.

This chain joins TRBV5-1 and TRBJ2-7; 11 bases fit TRBD1. Germline assignment: CDR1 SGHRS and CDR2 YFSETQ. This CDR3 spans 14 amino acids. With V trimmed by 6 bases and J by 5 bases, 7 bases remained unmatched. CDR3 sequence reads: CASTGQGASDEQYF. CDR3 bases: TGCGCCAGCACCGGACAGGGGGCGTCAGACGAGCAGTACTTC.

This chain uses TRBV14 with TRBJ2-7; 7 nucleotides agree with TRBD1. This CDR3 has 15 residues. Unmatched junction bases numbered 7, after V lost 3 bases and J lost 2 bases. The germline gives CDR1 SGHDN, CDR2 FVKESK. CDR3 protein: CASSQATGTAYEQYF. The CDR3 DNA follows: TGTGCCAGCAGCCAGGCGACCGGGACAGCCTACGAGCAGTACTTC.

V and J are TRBV27 and TRBJ2-3; TRBD2 aligns across 13 bases. The V segment lost 7 bases and the J segment 5 bases; nucleotides outside the gene matches: 9. CDR1 is MNHEY and CDR2 is SMNVEV in the germline V gene (reference sequence). The CDR3 covers 16 residues. The CDR3 loop is CASTPLTSGGLDTQYF. CDR3 nucleotide sequence: TGTGCCAGCACCCCGTTGACTAGCGGGGGGTTAGATACGCAGTATTTT.

This chain joins TRBV6-2 or TRBV6-3 and TRBJ2-7, with 7 bases fitting TRBD1. The CDR3 is 14 residues long. J gave up 6 bases and V 6 bases, and 11 bases lay outside the gene matches. The germline V gene has CDR1 MNHEY and CDR2 SVGEGT. CDR3 sequence reads: CASRPSGTDGEQYF. In DNA, the CDR3 is TGTGCCAGCAGGCCTTCCGGGACAGATGGCGAGCAGTACTTC.

For this clone: The identical CDR3 is also encoded by other nucleotide sequences in the sample. This chain links TRBV12-3 or TRBV12-4 with TRBJ2-1; D not resolved. V lost 2 bases and J 4 bases, leaving 6 bases between the germline ends. This CDR3 is built from 13 residues. Written as DNA, the CDR3 is TGTGCCAGCAGTTTATCCAGATACAATGAGCAGTTCTTC. Protein: CASSLSRYNEQFF.

With regard to this clone: This specimen includes other DNA sequences encoding the same CDR3. CDR3 residues: CASSQDSGGETQYF. Written as DNA, the CDR3 is TGTGCCAGCAGCCAAGACTCGGGTGGGGAGACCCAGTACTTC. This chain uses TRBV3-1 (or the pseudogene TRBV3-2) with TRBJ2-5; D ambiguous. CDR1 LGHDT and CDR2 YNNKEL come from the germline V gene (reference sequence). V was cut by 0 bases and J by 5 bases, with 10 bases left in between. The CDR3 covers 14 residues.